The following is a T cell receptor (beta chain) sequence with its context. The antigen is unknown. The source of the sample is a study of CD8 T cells in ankylosing spondylitis. Findings and limits, study-wide: Blood from ankylosing spondylitis patients appeared to carry a characteristic roughly eight-variant TCR beta motif.

Quantitative 5'-RACE with molecular barcodes produced the TCR beta libraries. TCRdb used MiXCR to reprocess the 5' RACE reads, holding one entry per CDR3 protein. Here the sample spans 330,000 or so distinct CDR3 sequences, 7.5% to 9% being singletons. The germline V gene has CDR1 SGHAT and CDR2 FQNNGV. CDR3 size: 15 residues. Trimming took 6 bases from V and 5 from J, leaving 17 bases between them. The sequence was collected from a male donor with ankylosing spondylitis. What was sequenced was blood, either unsorted or a sorted T cell fraction (not recorded which). The rearrangement joins TRBV11-2 to TRBJ2-1, with D possibly being TRBD2 (6 bases). The CDR3 sequence is CASSFNPGLNNEQFF. The CDR3 DNA reads as TGTGCCAGCAGTTTCAATCCGGGACTTAACAATGAGCAGTTCTTC. Based on the CDR3 plus reference TRBV11-2 and TRBJ2-1, the full variable domain is EAGVAQSPRYKIIEKRQSVAFWCNPISGHATLYWYQQILGQGPKLLIQFQNNGVVDDSQLPKDRFSAERLKGVDSTLKIQPAKLEDSAVYLCASSFNPGLNNEQFFGPGTRLTVL.